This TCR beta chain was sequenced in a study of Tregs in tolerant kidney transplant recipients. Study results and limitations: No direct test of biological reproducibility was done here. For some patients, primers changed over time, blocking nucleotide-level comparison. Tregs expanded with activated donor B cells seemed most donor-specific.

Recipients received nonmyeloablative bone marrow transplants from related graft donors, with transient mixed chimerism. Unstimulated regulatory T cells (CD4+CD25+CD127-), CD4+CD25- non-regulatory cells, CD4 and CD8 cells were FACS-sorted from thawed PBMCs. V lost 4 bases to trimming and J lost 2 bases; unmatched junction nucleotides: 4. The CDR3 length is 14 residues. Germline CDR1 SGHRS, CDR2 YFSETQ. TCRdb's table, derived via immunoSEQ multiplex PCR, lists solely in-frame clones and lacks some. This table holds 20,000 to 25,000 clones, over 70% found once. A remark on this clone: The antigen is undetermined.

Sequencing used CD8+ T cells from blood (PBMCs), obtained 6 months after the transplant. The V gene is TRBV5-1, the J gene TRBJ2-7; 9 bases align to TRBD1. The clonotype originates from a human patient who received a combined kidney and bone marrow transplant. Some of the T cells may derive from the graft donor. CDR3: CASSPGTGTYEQYF. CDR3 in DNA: TGCGCCAGCAGCCCGGGGACAGGGACCTACGAGCAGTACTTC.